This record concerns one T cell receptor beta chain sequence. Its matching antigen is unknown. These data come from a study of shared clonotypes between healthy human individuals. CDR3 length: 17 residues. V dropped 5 bases and J dropped 3; count of bases not matched to a gene: 11. Germline loops: CDR1 SGHTA, CDR2 FQGNSA. TCRdb's copy holds only in-frame clones and misses some; the assay was immunoSEQ multiplex PCR. The data contain about 980,000 clones, over 75% of them singletons. Points from the study as a whole: A handful of donors showed sharing of approximately 5% of naive CD4 clonotypes.

The material sequenced was memory CD4+ T cells sorted from blood. Subset defined: CD45RA-negative fraction. The genes are TRBV7-2 and TRBJ2-7; 12 bases fit TRBD2. The receptor was derived from a man younger than 35 in good health. The chain's CDR3 is CASSPLGLAGFIYEQYF. CDR3 DNA sequence: TGTGCCAGCAGCCCACTGGGACTAGCGGGTTTCATCTACGAGCAGTACTTC.